This T cell receptor (beta chain) is from a study of shared T cell receptors in the human thymus. This CDR3 is 17 amino acids long. The germline gives CDR1 MNHNS, CDR2 SASEGT. Trimming took 3 bases from V and 6 from J; bases not matched to a gene: 10. Method: immunoSEQ multiplex PCR; TCRdb's copy keeps in-frame clones and lacks some. Among hundreds of thousands of clones, more than 75% were seen once, and the ten largest hold less than 0.015%. This sample also belongs to another study, concerning human thymus T cells.

The J gene is TRBJ1-5, the V gene TRBV6-1, with 11 positions matching TRBD1. This receptor was taken from a boy in the first two years of life with a congenital heart defect. Sequencing was performed on thymocytes. CDR3 residues: CASSEIEDRGLVQPQHF. CDR3 bases: TGTGCCAGCAGTGAGATCGAGGACAGGGGGCTTGTTCAGCCCCAGCATTTT.